This T cell receptor (beta chain) was identified in a study of blood T cell repertoires in COVID-19. Study information: Whether acute or convalescent, the COVID-19 samples came from the United States, Italy and Spain. From T cells, B-cell-depleted T cells, or PBMCs came the material, which was cDNA or gDNA.

In the source study's methods: Amplification of reference gene primers was used by the study to estimate nucleated cell counts. Sequenced by immunoSEQ multiplex PCR; TCRdb stores in-frame clones only, minus some. That table gives V, J and clone size, and the DNA gave D and trimming. The profile shows fewer than 350,000 clones, about 90% of them singletons. This clone was observed once. The CDR3 runs 15 residues. The germline gives CDR1 MNHEY, CDR2 SVGAGI. Trimming took off 8 bases at V and 3 bases at J, with 19 bases between the two ends. V usage is TRBV6-5 and J usage is TRBJ1-1; D not resolved. The specimen was peripheral blood. This TCR came from a woman in her 30s who had recovered from COVID-19. CDR3 region: CASAPMGVLYTEAFF. CDR3 in DNA: TGTGCCAGCGCCCCGATGGGCGTCTTATACACTGAAGCTTTCTTT.